The 16 T cell receptor beta chains in this list originate from one sample, sequenced in a study of T cell repertoires in cytomegalovirus infection. One entry per CDR3 protein results from TCRdb running MiXCR on the reads. This table has hundreds of thousands of distinct CDR3 sequences, around a sixth appearing once. Sequenced material: PBMCs. All receptors derive from a human donor in good health (CMV status not recorded). Some clones in this sample may be carry-over from other donors' samples.

Ten or more counts support this clonotype. The gene calls are TRBV7-2 and TRBJ2-5; D is uncertain. Trimming stripped 2 bases from V and 0 bases from J, with 10 bases between. Germline values: CDR1 SGHTA, CDR2 FQGNSA. The CDR3 covers 15 residues. The CDR3 region is CASSLNSRHQETQYF. The DNA for the CDR3 is TGTGCCAGCAGCTTAAATTCGAGACACCAAGAGACCCAGTACTTC.

This clonotype was detected ten times or more. V gene TRBV7-2 combines with J gene TRBJ2-5; D might be TRBD1 (6 bases). V was trimmed by 6 bases and J by 2 bases, leaving 13 bases between them. CDR1 and CDR2 from the germline V gene are SGHTA and FQGNSA. The CDR3 consists of 14 residues. The CDR3 sequence is CASSPRQAQETQYF. The CDR3 nucleotides are TGTGCCAGCAGTCCTCGACAGGCTCAAGAGACCCAGTACTTC.

This clonotype was counted ten times or more. This chain uses TRBV7-2 with TRBJ2-2; 7 bases agree with TRBD2. There are 16 residues in the CDR3. Trimming at V came to 1 base and at J to 3 bases, leaving 5 bases not matched to a gene. The germline V gene encodes CDR1 SGHTA and CDR2 FQGNSA. Here the CDR3 reads CASSLVFGGYTGELFF. CDR3 bases: TGTGCCAGCAGCTTAGTTTTCGGGGGGTACACCGGGGAGCTGTTTTTT.

This clonotype was seen a few times. The chain is built from TRBV28 and TRBJ2-7; 10 nucleotides match TRBD2. Trimming removed 5 bases from V and 6 bases from J; junction bases left unmatched: 7. Germline V gene data show CDR1 as MDHEN and CDR2 as SYDVKM. CDR3 length equals 14 residues. The chain's CDR3 is CASSPSGGDSEQYF. CDR3 nucleotide sequence: TGTGCCAGCAGTCCTAGCGGGGGTGACAGCGAGCAGTACTTC.

The chain joins TRBV12-3 or TRBV12-4 to TRBJ1-1; 8 bases line up with TRBD1. Unmatched junction bases numbered 5, after V lost 5 bases and J lost 6 bases. This CDR3 has 13 residues. The CDR3 loop is CASSGQGWSEAFF. The CDR3 DNA reads as TGTGCCAGCAGTGGACAGGGATGGTCTGAAGCTTTCTTT.

Many counts were recorded for this clonotype. This chain links TRBV11-2 with TRBJ2-4; the D is unclear. CDR1 and CDR2 from the germline V gene are SGHAT and FQNNGV. CDR3 length: 18 residues. Trimming pared 4 bases from V and 0 bases from J, leaving 19 bases between. The CDR3 here is CASSSGPTQILAKNIQYF. In DNA form, the CDR3 reads TGTGCCAGCAGCTCCGGACCCACACAAATTTTAGCCAAAAACATTCAGTACTTC. Full variable domain (outside the CDR3, taken from reference TRBV11-2 and TRBJ2-4): EAGVAQSPRYKIIEKRQSVAFWCNPISGHATLYWYQQILGQGPKLLIQFQNNGVVDDSQLPKDRFSAERLKGVDSTLKIQPAKLEDSAVYLCASSSGPTQILAKNIQYFGAGTRLSVL.

This clonotype was counted at least ten times. CDR3 loop: CASSLGQAGNQPQHF. DNA for the CDR3: TGTGCCAGCAGCTTAGGACAGGCGGGCAATCAGCCCCAGCATTTT. J is TRBJ1-5 and V is TRBV7-2, with D possibly TRBD1 on 6 matching bases. V gave up 1 base and J gave up 2 bases, with 9 bases separating them. CDR3 length: 15 residues. Germline assignment: CDR1 SGHTA and CDR2 FQGNSA.

This sequence joins TRBV20-1 and TRBJ2-5, with D hard to call. CDR3 length: 14 residues. Trimming left V 4 bases short and J 0 bases short, with 12 bases between. Germline CDR1 reads DFQATT; CDR2 reads SNEGSKA (reference sequence). DNA for the CDR3: TGCAGTGCTAACTGGCTCACGTACCAAGAGACCCAGTACTTC. It translates to CSANWLTYQETQYF.

To note about this clonotype: A read error may produce the germline difference seen at one junction end. This chain joins TRBV11-2 and TRBJ1-1, with 7 bases aligning to TRBD1. The CDR3 is made up of 15 amino acids. Germline CDR1 SGHAT, CDR2 FQNNGV. This CDR3 is CASSPGGRRNTEASF. The DNA of the CDR3 is TGTGCCAGCAGCCCAGGGGGAAGGAGAAACACTGAAGCTTCCTTT.

This clonotype occurred a few times. The chain joins TRBV2 to TRBJ2-7; D gene ambiguous. This CDR3 comprises 15 residues. CDR1 and CDR2 (germline): SNHLY, FYNNEI. Trimming took 3 bases from V and 0 from J, leaving 12 bases between them. CDR3 nucleotides: TGTGCCAGCAGTGATTGGGCCGGTAGCTCCTACGAGCAGTACTTC. The encoded protein is CASSDWAGSSYEQYF.

This clonotype was observed many times. The chain joins TRBV27 to TRBJ2-7; 8 bases fit TRBD1. J gave up 3 bases and V 5 bases, and 12 bases lay outside the gene matches. Germline V gives CDR1 MNHEY, CDR2 SMNVEV (reference sequence). The CDR3 consists of 16 residues. The CDR3 bases are TGTGCCAGCAGTAACTCACTTGGGACAGGCATCTACGAGCAGTACTTC. Its protein is CASSNSLGTGIYEQYF.

There are many counts of this clonotype. The V and J genes are TRBV7-2 and TRBJ2-2; weak D call: TRBD1 (6 bases). The V gene's germline CDR1 is SGHTA and CDR2 FQGNSA. CDR3 length equals 14 residues. Trimming cost V 6 bases and J 0 bases, with 8 bases left between them. Here the CDR3 reads CASRGGANTGELFF. In nucleotides, the CDR3 is TGTGCCAGCAGAGGGGGAGCGAACACCGGGGAGCTGTTTTTT.

The rearrangement links TRBV7-6 to TRBJ2-1, with D possibly being TRBD1 (5 bases). CDR3 size: 13 residues. Germline V gene sequence: CDR1 SGHVS, CDR2 FNYEAQ. V lost 6 bases to trimming and J lost 7 bases, with 13 bases between them. DNA for the CDR3: TGTGCCAGCAGTACACAGGAGCGAAATGAGCAGTTCTTC. Protein: CASSTQERNEQFF. The variable domain in full, completed from reference TRBV7-6 and TRBJ2-1, reads GAGVSQSPRYKVTKRGQDVALRCDPISGHVSLYWYRQALGQGPEFLTYFNYEAQQDKSGLPNDRFSAERPEGSISTLTIQRTEQRDSAMYRCASSTQERNEQFFGPGTRLTVL.

The chain is built from TRBV7-3 and TRBJ1-3; D unclear. Germline-derived CDR1 and CDR2 are SGHTA and FQGTGA. The CDR3 consists of 15 residues. The ends were cut back, 4 bases at V and 6 bases at J, with 16 bases in the middle. CDR3 protein: CASSSLPHAQNTIYF. CDR3 in DNA: TGTGCCAGCAGCTCACTTCCGCACGCTCAAAACACCATATATTTT.

This clonotype was picked up a small number of times. CDR3 residues: CASSQGPGGSSGNTIYF. The CDR3 nucleotides read TGCGCCAGCAGCCAAGGTCCAGGGGGGAGCTCTGGAAACACCATATATTTT. The chain combines TRBV4-3 with TRBJ1-3, with TRBD1 matching over 7 bases. From germline, CDR1 is LGHNA and CDR2 YSLEER. The CDR3 totals 17 residues. V shed 1 base and J 0 bases; nucleotides not matched to a gene: 6.

This clonotype was recorded at least ten times. This chain links TRBV12-3 or TRBV12-4 with TRBJ1-4, with D possibly TRBD1 on 5 matching bases. This CDR3 is 16 amino acids long. The V gene lost 1 base and the J gene lost 2 bases, with 11 bases spanning the gap. Here the CDR3 reads CASSLGGAGTNEKLFF. The CDR3, as DNA: TGTGCCAGCAGTTTAGGTGGGGCCGGGACTAATGAAAAACTGTTTTTT.